Shown below are 27 T cell receptor beta chains from a single sample sequenced in a study of CD4 T cells in relation to SARS-CoV-2 and coronaviruses. Before the COVID-19 pandemic, during about 2010-2019, CD4+ T cells were taken from unexposed donors. Here immunoSEQ multiplex PCR was the method, and the copy in TCRdb shows in-frame clones only, minus some. Here the sample spans about 60,000 clones, about 94% being singletons. Sequenced sample: naive CD4+ T cells from PBMCs. Documented subset: naive CD4+ T cells isolated by negative enrichment. The receptor source for this set is a human donor in good health.

The chain links TRBV19 to TRBJ2-5, with TRBD1 matching over 8 bases. The J segment lost 5 bases and the V segment lost 1 base, leaving 6 bases of the junction unmatched. This CDR3 region has 15 residues. Germline V gene data show CDR1 as LNHDA and CDR2 as SQIVND (reference sequence). The CDR3 loop is CASSIATGAGETQYF. CDR3 DNA: TGTGCCAGTAGTATAGCGACAGGGGCTGGGGAGACCCAGTACTTC.

This clone occurred once. The rearrangement uses TRBV28 and TRBJ1-2; TRBD1 agrees at 9 bases. V shed 7 bases and J 3 bases; nucleotides not matched to a gene: 18. CDR3 length equals 18 residues. Per germline, CDR1 MDHEN and CDR2 SYDVKM. CDR3 loop: CASTPGGTGSLGDYGYTF. CDR3 sequence (DNA): TGTGCCAGCACCCCAGGCGGGACAGGGTCCCTCGGAGACTATGGCTACACCTTC.

The gene calls are TRBV28 and TRBJ2-7; TRBD1 matches 8 bases. The germline CDR1 and CDR2 sequences are MDHEN and SYDVKM. J gave up 4 bases and V 5 bases, and 13 bases lay outside the gene matches. CDR3 size: 16 residues. Written as DNA, the CDR3 is TGTGCCAGCAGTCTATCAGGGGGCAGGGGCCCTTACGAGCAGTACTTC. Protein: CASSLSGGRGPYEQYF.

The gene calls are TRBV18 and TRBJ1-3; 8 bases agree with TRBD1. V shed 2 bases, J shed 0 bases, and the junction held 9 bases outside the gene matches. The germline gives CDR1 KGHSH, CDR2 LQKENI. This CDR3 is 18 amino acids long. CDR3 region: CASSPDGSGGLSGNTIYF. The CDR3 bases are TGTGCCAGCTCACCAGATGGCTCAGGGGGCCTCTCTGGAAACACCATATATTTT. The variable domain in full, completed from reference TRBV18 and TRBJ1-3, reads NAGVMQNPRHLVRRRGQEARLRCSPMKGHSHVYWYRQLPEEGLKFMVYLQKENIIDESGMPKERFSAEFPKEGPSILRIQQVVRGDSAAYFCASSPDGSGGLSGNTIYFGEGSWLTVV.

CDR3 in amino acids: CASTNDPNQPQHF. CDR3 in DNA: TGTGCCAGCACCAACGACCCCAATCAGCCCCAGCATTTT. The chain has TRBV12-3 or TRBV12-4 and TRBJ1-5, with D unresolved. The CDR3 covers 13 residues. Deletions cut 7 bases from V and 3 bases from J, with 10 bases between.

The CDR3 nucleotides read TGTGCCAGCAGTTACATAGGGCTAGCGGGCCTCGAGCAGTACTTC. Translation: CASSYIGLAGLEQYF. The chain carries TRBV6-2 or TRBV6-3 and TRBJ2-7, with 8 positions matching TRBD2. Germline CDR1 and CDR2: MNHEY and SVGEGT. V shed 2 bases, J shed 6 bases, and the junction held 9 bases outside the gene matches. The length of the CDR3 is 15 residues.

The rearrangement links TRBV6-1 to TRBJ1-3, with a weak D call TRBD1 (6 bases). CDR1 is MNHNS, CDR2 SASEGT, per germline. Between the trimmed V and J ends, which lost 4 bases and 1 base, there was a span of 20 bases. This CDR3 is built from 18 residues. The CDR3 DNA reads as TGTGCCAGCAGTGCCGGGGGGCGCGTCGTTTTGTCTGGAAACACCATATATTTT. Its protein product is CASSAGGRVVLSGNTIYF.

This clone was seen just once. The V call is TRBV5-1, the J call TRBJ2-1; D is ambiguous. The CDR3 covers 15 residues. From germline, CDR1 is SGHRS and CDR2 YFSETQ. Between the trimmed V and J ends, which lost 0 bases and 0 bases, there was a span of 7 bases. CDR3 region: CASSLVLASYNEQFF. The CDR3 DNA follows: TGCGCCAGCAGCTTGGTCCTTGCCTCCTACAATGAGCAGTTCTTC. The variable domain in full, completed from reference TRBV5-1 and TRBJ2-1, reads KAGVTQTPRYLIKTRGQQVTLSCSPISGHRSVSWYQQTPGQGLQFLFEYFSETQRNKGNFPGRFSGRQFSNSRSEMNVSTLELGDSALYLCASSLVLASYNEQFFGPGTRLTVL.

This chain joins TRBV10-1 and TRBJ1-2; a weak D match, TRBD1 (5 bases). Trimming pared 3 bases from V and 4 bases from J, leaving 9 bases between. CDR1 and CDR2 (germline): WNHNN, SYGVQD (reference sequence). This CDR3 is built from 13 residues. The CDR3 protein is CASSETRVYGYTF. The CDR3 nucleotides read TGCGCCAGCAGTGAAACCAGGGTCTATGGCTACACCTTC.

The rearrangement links TRBV4-1 to TRBJ1-2; 8 bases map to TRBD1. V trimming: 3 bases; J trimming: 0 bases; junction bases outside the gene matches: 3. The CDR3 extends over 15 amino acids. Looked up from germline, CDR1 is MGHRA and CDR2 is YSYEKL. The CDR3 region is CASSHQTGANYGYTF. In DNA form, the CDR3 reads TGCGCCAGCAGCCACCAGACAGGGGCTAACTATGGCTACACCTTC.

This chain connects TRBV2 to TRBJ2-5; TRBD1 agrees at 9 bases. This CDR3 has 15 amino acids. V trimming: 6 bases; J trimming: 5 bases; junction bases outside the gene matches: 10. Germline V CDR1 and CDR2: SNHLY, FYNNEI. The CDR3 coding sequence is TGTGCCAGCAGGGAACAGGGGGCGCCCGGGGAGACCCAGTACTTC. Amino acids: CASREQGAPGETQYF.

The chain couples TRBV21-1 to TRBJ1-2. TRBV21-1 is given as a pseudogene. This CDR3 is built from 12 residues. The CDR3 DNA is TGTGCCAGGTGGCGGGTAAATGAGGGCTACACCTTC. This encodes CARWRVNEGYTF.

This clone turned up a few times. This specimen includes other DNA sequences encoding the same CDR3. The chain uses TRBV9 and TRBJ2-4; D not certain. Germline CDR1 and CDR2: SGDLS and YYNGEE. Trimming left V 4 bases short and J 4 bases short, with 12 bases between. This CDR3 spans 14 amino acids. The CDR3 loop reads CASSPRLEKNIQYF. DNA for the CDR3: TGTGCCAGCAGCCCTAGACTGGAGAAAAACATTCAGTACTTC.

V and J are TRBV3-1 (or the pseudogene TRBV3-2) and TRBJ1-1, with unresolved D. The CDR3 is made up of 15 amino acids. With 6 bases removed from V and 1 base from J, the gap between germline ends came to 15 bases. The germline V gene encodes CDR1 LGHDT and CDR2 YNNKEL (reference sequence). CDR3 sequence (DNA): TGTGCCAGCAGTGAGAGAGGGCGGGGGAACACTGAAGCTTTCTTT. It codes for CASSERGRGNTEAFF.

CDR3 sequence (DNA): TGTGCCAGCAGCCGAAATCAGGGATACCAAGAGACCCAGTACTTC. This gives the protein CASSRNQGYQETQYF. The J gene is TRBJ2-5, the V gene TRBV7-8, with D tentatively TRBD1 (5 bases). The germline V gene encodes CDR1 SGHVS and CDR2 FQNEAQ. Trimming cost V 5 bases and J 0 bases, with 13 bases left between them. The CDR3 is 15 residues long.

This sequence joins TRBV28 and TRBJ1-2; 9 nucleotides match TRBD1. The CDR3 is made up of 17 amino acids. Losses at the gene ends were 6 bases for V and 3 bases for J; bases not matched to a gene: 14. Germline V lookup: CDR1 MDHEN, CDR2 SYDVKM. CDR3 protein: CASRHKSGTGSYYGYTF. The CDR3, as DNA: TGTGCCAGCAGGCATAAGTCCGGGACAGGGTCCTACTATGGCTACACCTTC.

The table lists this clone with a few counts. The chain joins TRBV7-9 to TRBJ1-2, with TRBD1 identical over 7 bases. The CDR3 is 16 residues long. Germline CDR1 is SEHNR and CDR2 is FQNEAQ (reference sequence). The junction had 14 bases not matched to a gene; V was cut back by 4 bases and J by 6 bases. CDR3: CASSSKATGLNHGYTF. CDR3 bases: TGTGCCAGCAGCTCCAAAGCGACAGGGCTGAACCATGGCTACACCTTC.

This clone has more than one count but fewer than ten. The chain is built from TRBV19 and TRBJ1-5, with D maybe TRBD1 (6 bases). In germline, CDR1 is LNHDA, CDR2 SQIVND (reference sequence). This CDR3 region has 14 residues. The germline V and J ends were trimmed by 4 bases and 7 bases, with 14 bases remaining between them. CDR3 coding DNA: TGTGCCAGTAGTACGCAGACAGGCCGGCAGCCCCAGCATTTT. Translation: CASSTQTGRQPQHF.

The chain carries TRBV19 and TRBJ2-7, with 11 bases fitting TRBD1. Trimming removed 4 bases from V and 4 bases from J; junction bases left unmatched: 6. Germline CDR1 and CDR2: LNHDA and SQIVND (reference sequence). The CDR3 consists of 15 residues. CDR3 coding DNA: TGTGCCAGTAGTACAACCGGGACAGGGGGTTACGAGCAGTACTTC. Amino acid sequence: CASSTTGTGGYEQYF.

The chain uses TRBV7-3 and TRBJ2-4; tentative D call: TRBD2 (6 bases). Germline V gene lookup returns CDR1 SGHTA and CDR2 FQGTGA. CDR3 length: 16 amino acids. Trimming took 5 bases from V and 7 from J, leaving 21 bases between them. The CDR3 region is CASSVEGPPGSNIQYF. As DNA, the CDR3 is TGTGCCAGCAGCGTGGAGGGACCTCCGGGGTCCAACATTCAGTACTTC.

Notes on this clone: Compared with germline, one end of the junction differs, possibly owing to a read error. This chain joins TRBV19 and TRBJ1-1; 9 nucleotides line up with TRBD1. This CDR3 has 15 residues. The germline V gene has CDR1 LNHDA and CDR2 SQIVND (reference sequence). CDR3 amino acids: CASSINDRGNAEAFF. For the CDR3, the DNA is TGTGCCAGTAGTATTAATGACAGGGGGAACGCTGAAGCTTTCTTT. Combining the CDR3 with reference TRBV19 and TRBJ1-1 gives the whole variable domain DGGITQSPKYLFRKEGQNVTLSCEQNLNHDAMYWYRQDPGQGLRLIYYSQIVNDFQKGDIAEGYSVSREKKESFPLTVTSAQKNPTAFYLCASSINDRGNAEAFFGQGTRLTVV.

For the CDR3, the DNA is TGTGCCAGCAGTTTTAGCGGGACGAACTACGAGCAGTACTTC. Protein sequence: CASSFSGTNYEQYF. The V gene is TRBV27, the J gene TRBJ2-7, with 8 nucleotides matching TRBD2. CDR3 size: 14 residues. Germline CDR1 and CDR2: MNHEY and SMNVEV (reference sequence). Trimming took 3 bases from V and 3 from J; bases not matched to a gene: 4.

The chain is built from TRBV28 and TRBJ1-5; D gene uncertain. V lost 6 bases, J lost 5 bases, and 5 bases lay in between. The V gene's germline CDR1 is MDHEN and CDR2 SYDVKM. The CDR3 has 11 amino acids. The CDR3 bases are TGTGCCAGCAGCGGCTATCAGCCCCAGCATTTT. This gives the protein CASSGYQPQHF. Complete variable domain (other parts from reference TRBV28 and TRBJ1-5): DVKVTQSSRYLVKRTGEKVFLECVQDMDHENMFWYRQDPGLGLRLIYFSYDVKMKEKGDIPEGYSVSREKKERFSLILESASTNQTSMYLCASSGYQPQHFGDGTRLSIL.

The V gene is TRBV19, the J gene TRBJ1-1; D gene unclear. This CDR3 has 14 residues. Looked up from germline, CDR1 is LNHDA and CDR2 is SQIVND (reference sequence). Trimming shortened V by 7 bases and J by 1 base, and 13 bases separated the two germline ends. DNA of the CDR3: TGTGCCAGTACCCTGGGTGGGCGGAACACTGAAGCTTTCTTT. The encoded protein is CASTLGGRNTEAFF.

This chain uses TRBV18 with TRBJ2-1, with 12 bases lining up with TRBD1. Germline V gives CDR1 KGHSH, CDR2 LQKENI. J lost 6 bases, V lost 5 bases, and 5 bases had no gene match. There are 15 residues in the CDR3. The CDR3 region has the DNA TGTGCCAGCTCATTCCGGGACAGGGGGCTCAATGAGCAGTTCTTC. Translating it yields CASSFRDRGLNEQFF.

The chain links TRBV18 to TRBJ2-3, with D hard to call. The CDR3 spans 13 residues. The V gene's germline CDR1 is KGHSH and CDR2 LQKENI. V lost 0 bases, J lost 6 bases, and 7 bases lay in between. The CDR3 protein is CASSPPTLDTQYF. DNA for the CDR3: TGTGCCAGCTCACCACCGACGCTGGATACGCAGTATTTT.

This chain connects TRBV5-1 to TRBJ2-7; the D gene is possibly TRBD1 (6 bases). Looked up from germline, CDR1 is SGHRS and CDR2 is YFSETQ. V was clipped by 2 bases and J by 0 bases, with 9 bases between them. The CDR3 loop spans 14 amino acids. This CDR3 reads CASSLQGVSYEQYF. The DNA of the CDR3 is TGCGCCAGCAGCTTACAGGGTGTCTCCTACGAGCAGTACTTC.